These T cell receptor beta chains were read from a single sample in a study of blood T cell repertoires in COVID-19. The repertoire was sequenced with immunoSEQ multiplex PCR; TCRdb's copy has only in-frame clones and lacks some. The repertoire holds a few hundred thousand clones, with around 82% as singletons. The source material was PBMCs or T cells enriched from blood (not recorded which). The receptors were sampled from a man aged 45-65 years who had recovered from COVID-19. CDR3s include the opening cysteine and the closing phenylalanine or tryptophan. Each record gives: V gene, D gene, clone size, J gene, CDR3 protein, CDR3 DNA. D genes are given only for firm matches. Expanded clones are given a class, and other clones once, few, many or no size at all.

>TRBV27|-|few|TRBJ1-2
CASSFNRDGGYTF
TGTGCCAGCAGTTTTAACAGGGACGGTGGCTACACCTTC
>TRBV12-5|TRBD1|-|TRBJ2-3
CASGLPRTGEDTQYF
TGTGCTAGTGGTTTGCCCCGGACAGGGGAGGATACGCAGTATTTT
>TRBV7-9|TRBD2|-|TRBJ2-2
CASSLVGGRRTGELFF
TGTGCCAGCAGCTTAGTGGGAGGGAGAAGGACCGGGGAGCTGTTTTTT
>TRBV6-5|-|-|TRBJ2-2
CATRGAVNTGELFF
TGTGCCACCAGGGGGGCGGTGAACACCGGGGAGCTGTTTTTT
>TRBV12-5|-|-|TRBJ2-3
CASGPAGWRGRTDTQYF
TGTGCTAGTGGGCCAGCGGGTTGGCGGGGACGCACAGATACGCAGTATTTT
>TRBV7-6|TRBD2|-|TRBJ2-5
CASSRQPPGLARETQYF
TGTGCCAGCAGCCGTCAACCTCCGGGACTAGCGAGGGAGACCCAGTACTTC
>TRBV7-6|-|-|TRBJ2-7
CASSPGGGIHYEQYF
TGTGCCAGCAGCCCTGGAGGTGGGATACACTACGAGCAGTACTTC
>TRBV7-2|-|-|TRBJ2-7
CASSLVGTPPYEQYF
TGTGCCAGCAGCTTAGTTGGGACTCCTCCCTACGAGCAGTACTTC
>TRBV2|TRBD2|-|TRBJ2-7
CASTREGRDEQYF
TGTGCCAGCACCCGGGAGGGCCGGGACGAGCAGTACTTC
>TRBV19|TRBD2|-|TRBJ2-3
CASSIPGGDGTQYF
TGTGCCAGTAGTATACCCGGGGGGGATGGTACGCAGTATTTT
>TRBV4-1|TRBD1|-|TRBJ1-4
CASSPDRGNNEKLFF
TGCGCCAGCAGCCCGGACAGGGGGAATAATGAAAAACTGTTTTTT
>TRBV4-1|-|-|TRBJ2-2
CASSQGRNPLQPGELFF
TGCGCCAGCAGCCAGGGGAGGAACCCCCTGCAGCCCGGGGAGCTGTTTTTT
>TRBV25-1|-|-|TRBJ1-3
CASISGNTIYF
TGTGCCAGCATCTCGGGAAACACCATATATTTT
>TRBV7-9|-|-|TRBJ1-2
CASSLRRDGYTF
TGTGCCAGCAGCTTAAGACGGGATGGCTACACCTTC
>TRBV11-3|TRBD1|-|TRBJ2-3
CASSLSAGGMNTQYF
TGTGCCAGCAGCTTATCGGCAGGGGGCATGAATACGCAGTATTTT
>TRBV27|TRBD1|-|TRBJ1-6
CASSSKGAVNSPLHF
TGTGCCAGCAGTTCAAAGGGGGCTGTAAATTCACCCCTCCACTTT